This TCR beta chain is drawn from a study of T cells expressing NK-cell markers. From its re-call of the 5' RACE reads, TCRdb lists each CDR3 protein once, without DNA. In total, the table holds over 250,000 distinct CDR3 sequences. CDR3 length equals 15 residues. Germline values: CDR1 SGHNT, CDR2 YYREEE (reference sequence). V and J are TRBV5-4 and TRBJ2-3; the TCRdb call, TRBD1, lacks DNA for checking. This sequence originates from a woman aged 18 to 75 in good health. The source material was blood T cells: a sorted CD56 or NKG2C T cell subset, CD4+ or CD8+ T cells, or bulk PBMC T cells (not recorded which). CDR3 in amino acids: CASSAPELAADTQYF.